The 9 T cell receptor beta chains given below trace back to one sample, sequenced in a study of OX40 agonist ivuxolimab in advanced cancers. Clones were read by immunoSEQ multiplex PCR, and TCRdb kept only the in-frame ones, dropping some. There are about 98,000 clones in the sample; 80% to 90% occur only once, and more than 0.8% lies in the top ten. The specimen was CD4+ or CD8+ T cells sorted from blood, collected in a trial of the OX40 agonist ivuxolimab. The receptors come from an adult with an advanced solid tumor such as melanoma, head and neck, liver or kidney cancer.

V gene TRBV7-8 combines with J gene TRBJ2-3, with 11 bases that match TRBD2. This CDR3 spans 19 amino acids. Germline V gene lookup returns CDR1 SGHVS and CDR2 FQNEAQ. Germline trimming cut 4 bases from V and 2 bases from J; bases unmatched to any gene: 14. The CDR3 reads CASSYPLTSGIPDTDTQYF. CDR3 DNA: TGTGCCAGCAGCTACCCGCTGACTAGCGGGATCCCGGACACAGATACGCAGTATTTT.

The CDR3 sequence: CASSLYERANTEAFF. CDR3 sequence (DNA): TGTGCCAGCAGCTTGTATGAGAGGGCAAACACTGAAGCTTTCTTT. V gene TRBV5-6 combines with J gene TRBJ1-1; no clear D. The V end lost 1 base, the J end lost 2 bases, and 12 bases lay between the germline ends. Germline values: CDR1 SGHDT, CDR2 YYEEEE. CDR3 length: 15 residues.

The rearrangement joins TRBV6-1 to TRBJ2-3; 13 bases agree with TRBD2. The V gene end was trimmed by 4 bases and the J gene end by 3 bases; junction bases not matched to a gene: 4. Germline V gene sequence: CDR1 MNHNS, CDR2 SASEGT. The CDR3 length is 16 residues. This chain's CDR3 is CASSGGTSGVTDTQYF. DNA of the CDR3: TGTGCCAGCAGTGGGGGGACTAGCGGGGTGACAGATACGCAGTATTTT.

The CDR3 loop reads CASGHPIQYF. As DNA, the CDR3 is TGTGCCTCCGGGCATCCCATTCAGTACTTC. J is TRBJ2-4 and V is TRBV6-5, with D hard to call. V lost 11 bases and J 9 bases, leaving 11 bases between the germline ends. Germline assignment: CDR1 MNHEY and CDR2 SVGAGI. The CDR3 has 10 amino acids.

V gene TRBV27 combines with J gene TRBJ2-7; D gene uncertain. Trimming took off 3 bases at V and 9 bases at J, with 15 bases between the two ends. Germline values: CDR1 MNHEY, CDR2 SMNVEV (reference sequence). The CDR3 totals 13 residues. Here the CDR3 DNA reads TGTGCCAGCAGTTTTTGGGCCTCCATTGGGCAGTACGTC. Encoded protein: CASSFWASIGQYV.

CDR3 protein: CATRRAAANEKLFF. The CDR3 DNA reads as TGTGCCACCAGAAGGGCAGCGGCTAATGAAAAACTGTTTTTT. The chain is built from TRBV27 and TRBJ1-4; no clear D gene. Germline lookup yields CDR1 MNHEY and CDR2 SMNVEV (reference sequence). The CDR3 runs to 14 residues. The V end was cut by 10 bases, the J end by 3 bases, with 15 bases between.

This chain connects TRBV5-5 to TRBJ1-2; tentatively, D is TRBD1 (5 bases). Trimming cost V 0 bases and J 3 bases, with 6 bases left between them. This CDR3 comprises 13 residues. CDR1 is SGHKS, CDR2 YYEKEE, per germline (reference sequence). The CDR3: CASSLEQDYGYTF. The CDR3 DNA follows: TGTGCCAGCAGCTTGGAACAGGACTATGGCTACACCTTC.

This clone was observed once. This chain connects TRBV4-2 to TRBJ1-1, with unresolved D. The ends were cut back, 0 bases at V and 0 bases at J, with 8 bases in the middle. This CDR3 spans 15 amino acids. CDR1 and CDR2 from the germline V gene are LGHNA and YNFKEQ. CDR3 in amino acids: CASSQDLLVNTEAFF. The DNA for the CDR3 is TGTGCCAGCAGCCAAGATCTATTGGTGAACACTGAAGCTTTCTTT.

This clone turned up a few times. The CDR3 sequence is CASSFNYATSETQYF. In DNA, the CDR3 is TGTGCCAGCAGCTTCAATTATGCGACTTCGGAGACCCAGTACTTC. This rearrangement joins TRBV5-6 to TRBJ2-5; D remains ambiguous. Germline CDR1 reads SGHDT; CDR2 reads YYEEEE. Trimming removed 2 bases at V and 5 bases at J, with 16 bases between. The CDR3 is made up of 15 amino acids.